One and the same sample provided the 27 T cell receptor beta chains below, sequenced in a study of T cell responses to AZD1222 COVID-19 vaccine. Profiled with immunoSEQ multiplex PCR; TCRdb holds only in-frame clones, not every one. The data contain approximately 100,000 clones, roughly 85% of them singletons. The source was peripheral blood, collected 28 days after the second AZD1222 dose. Source of these receptors: an adult who received the AZD1222 COVID-19 vaccine.

The chain employs TRBV14 and TRBJ1-6, with D uncertain. Looked up from germline, CDR1 is SGHDN and CDR2 is FVKESK. V was clipped by 2 bases and J by 7 bases, with 12 bases between them. The CDR3 length is 15 residues. The CDR3 here is CASSQLPVVNSPLHF. CDR3 nucleotides: TGTGCCAGCAGCCAACTACCGGTAGTCAATTCACCCCTCCACTTT.

V and J are TRBV7-2 and TRBJ2-7; 7 nucleotides line up with TRBD2. Trimming at V came to 1 base and at J to 3 bases, leaving 6 bases not matched to a gene. CDR1 is SGHTA, CDR2 FQGNSA, per germline. This CDR3 is 15 amino acids long. The DNA of the CDR3 is TGTGCCAGCAGCTTAGGGAGCGGGACCATCTACGAGCAGTACTTC. It yields the protein CASSLGSGTIYEQYF.

This clone was recorded only once. The J gene is TRBJ2-4, the V gene TRBV21-1; TRBD2 was called by the table and not checked on the DNA. TRBV21-1 corresponds to a pseudogene. This CDR3 contains 17 residues. CDR3 sequence reads: CASSRQGTGGAKNIQYF. CDR3 coding DNA: TGTGCCAGCAGCCGTCAGGGGACGGGAGGAGCCAAAAACATTCAGTACTTC.

This chain joins TRBV5-4 and TRBJ2-3; 11 bases line up with TRBD1. The junction had 5 bases not matched to a gene; V was cut back by 4 bases and J by 4 bases. CDR1 is SGHNT, CDR2 YYREEE, per germline (reference sequence). This CDR3 is 15 amino acids long. The CDR3 region has the DNA TGTGCCAGCAGCCCTTGGGGACAGGGGGCAGATACGCAGTATTTT. It encodes CASSPWGQGADTQYF.

The V and J genes are TRBV7-2 and TRBJ2-7; no reliable D call. Trimming left V 5 bases short and J 2 bases short, with 7 bases between. Germline CDR1 and CDR2: SGHTA and FQGNSA. The CDR3 sequence is 12 residues long. The CDR3 sequence: CASSLLAYEQYF. DNA of the CDR3: TGTGCCAGCAGCCTTCTGGCCTACGAGCAGTACTTC.

The chain carries TRBV6-2 or TRBV6-3 and TRBJ2-7, with TRBD2 identical over 7 bases. The germline V gene encodes CDR1 MNHEY and CDR2 SVGEGT. With 4 bases clipped from V and 1 base from J, the junction kept 4 bases outside the gene matches. This CDR3 contains 14 residues. In nucleotides, the CDR3 is TGTGCCAGCAGTTGGGAGGGAGGGTCCTACGAGCAGTACTTC. Its translation is CASSWEGGSYEQYF.

The chain recombines TRBV3-1 (or the pseudogene TRBV3-2) with TRBJ1-4; 9 bases agree with TRBD1. The V and J ends lost 2 bases and 7 bases, in that order; junction bases with no gene match: 14. Germline CDR1 LGHDT, CDR2 YNNKEL (reference sequence). This CDR3 has 18 residues. The CDR3, as DNA: TGTGCCAGCAGCCAACGGCGTGTCACAGGGGGCGCGCGTGAAAAACTGTTTTTT. Protein sequence: CASSQRRVTGGAREKLFF.

This chain connects TRBV4-3 to TRBJ2-7; tentative D call: TRBD2 (5 bases). V dropped 0 bases and J dropped 1 base, with 7 bases sitting between them. The CDR3 sequence is 14 residues long. Germline CDR1 is LGHNA and CDR2 is YSLEER. CDR3: CASSQDRGSYEQYF. CDR3 bases: TGCGCCAGCAGCCAAGATCGGGGATCCTACGAGCAGTACTTC.

The V and J genes are TRBV9 and TRBJ2-7; weak D call: TRBD1 (5 bases). The germline CDR1 and CDR2 sequences are SGDLS and YYNGEE. The V end was cut by 1 base, the J end by 4 bases, with 12 bases between. The CDR3 consists of 14 residues. Here the CDR3 DNA reads TGTGCCAGCAGCGTAATGGCAGGGAATTACGAGCAGTACTTC. This gives the protein CASSVMAGNYEQYF.

The rearrangement uses TRBV10-3 and TRBJ1-4; perhaps TRBD1 as D (6 bases). Germline CDR1 and CDR2: ENHRY and SYGVKD. V was pared by 8 bases and J by 1 base, with 14 bases between. The CDR3 loop spans 15 amino acids. The CDR3 reads CAIGGGVGTNEKLFF. CDR3 nucleotide sequence: TGTGCCATCGGAGGGGGTGTAGGAACTAATGAAAAACTGTTTTTT.

The chain couples TRBV24-1 to TRBJ2-3; tentatively, D is TRBD1 (5 bases). V was clipped by 4 bases and J by 4 bases, with 14 bases between them. This CDR3 has 15 amino acids. Germline CDR1 reads KGHDR; CDR2 reads SFDVKD. The CDR3 loop is CATSDPTEMADTQYF. The CDR3 region has the DNA TGTGCCACCAGTGACCCGACAGAAATGGCAGATACGCAGTATTTT.

This chain joins TRBV7-8 and TRBJ1-2; the D is unclear. This CDR3 has 13 residues. V was clipped by 5 bases and J by 8 bases, with 15 bases between them. The germline V gene encodes CDR1 SGHVS and CDR2 FQNEAQ. The CDR3 bases are TGTGCCAGCAGCCCTCGCGGAGGGAGCGGCTACACCTTC. Encoded protein: CASSPRGGSGYTF.

The chain has TRBV7-8 and TRBJ1-2; D gene unclear. The CDR3 length is 13 residues. V lost 3 bases to trimming and J lost 2 bases, with 7 bases between them. The germline V gene has CDR1 SGHVS and CDR2 FQNEAQ. Here the CDR3 reads CASSFDGNYGYTF. The CDR3 region has the DNA TGTGCCAGCAGCTTCGACGGAAACTATGGCTACACCTTC.

CDR3 sequence reads: CASSFGTTAYNEQFF. The CDR3 DNA sequence: TGTGCCAGCAGTTTCGGGACTACCGCCTACAATGAGCAGTTCTTC. This rearrangement joins TRBV6-5 to TRBJ2-1; TRBD2 aligns across 7 bases. Germline assignment: CDR1 MNHEY and CDR2 SVGAGI. Unmatched junction bases numbered 5, after V lost 4 bases and J lost 2 bases. The length of the CDR3 is 15 residues.

The rearrangement joins TRBV19 to TRBJ2-2; no firm D call. The V gene's germline CDR1 is LNHDA and CDR2 SQIVND (reference sequence). Trimming took off 0 bases at V and 2 bases at J, with 10 bases between the two ends. This CDR3 spans 16 amino acids. The CDR3 here is CASSIDLVGNTGELFF. CDR3 in DNA: TGTGCCAGTAGTATAGATTTGGTTGGCAACACCGGGGAGCTGTTTTTT.

The rearrangement links TRBV5-1 to TRBJ1-1; D may be TRBD1 (5 bases). Trimming took 4 bases from V and 1 from J, leaving 8 bases between them. From germline, CDR1 is SGHRS and CDR2 YFSETQ. The CDR3 loop spans 13 amino acids. The CDR3 region is CASSPQGNTEAFF. The CDR3 DNA reads TGCGCCAGCAGCCCGCAGGGGAACACTGAAGCTTTCTTT. The variable domain in full, completed from reference TRBV5-1 and TRBJ1-1, reads KAGVTQTPRYLIKTRGQQVTLSCSPISGHRSVSWYQQTPGQGLQFLFEYFSETQRNKGNFPGRFSGRQFSNSRSEMNVSTLELGDSALYLCASSPQGNTEAFFGQGTRLTVV.

V is TRBV27 and J is TRBJ2-5; 7 nucleotides agree with TRBD2. V lost 4 bases to trimming and J lost 13 bases; unmatched junction nucleotides: 15. This CDR3 is 14 amino acids long. Germline V CDR1 and CDR2: MNHEY, SMNVEV (reference sequence). As DNA, the CDR3 is TGTGCCAGCAGTTCGCCGACTATCAGCGGGAAGTGGTACTTC. This encodes CASSSPTISGKWYF.

CDR3 nucleotides: TGTGCCAGTACCACCGGGACCGGGGAGCTGTTTTTT. Amino acids: CASTTGTGELFF. The rearrangement links TRBV19 to TRBJ2-2; D unresolved. This CDR3 is 12 amino acids long. Trimming took 7 bases from V and 5 from J, leaving 8 bases between them. Germline lookup yields CDR1 LNHDA and CDR2 SQIVND (reference sequence).

This chain's CDR3 is CASSDGRADNEQFF. Here the CDR3 DNA reads TGCGCCAGCAGCGACGGGAGGGCCGACAATGAGCAGTTCTTC. This sequence joins TRBV5-1 and TRBJ2-1, with 8 bases lining up with TRBD2. CDR1 is SGHRS and CDR2 is YFSETQ in the germline V gene. The CDR3 is made up of 14 amino acids. Trimming cost V 4 bases and J 5 bases; bases outside gene matches: 5.

The gene calls are TRBV27 and TRBJ2-7, with 7 bases aligning to TRBD1. Trimming at V came to 5 bases and at J to 6 bases, leaving 7 bases not matched to a gene. CDR3 length: 13 amino acids. Looked up from germline, CDR1 is MNHEY and CDR2 is SMNVEV (reference sequence). Here the CDR3 reads CASSAGGLVEQYF. The CDR3 DNA reads TGTGCCAGCAGTGCAGGGGGTCTAGTCGAGCAGTACTTC.

The chain recombines TRBV11-2 with TRBJ2-5; D is perhaps TRBD2 (5 bases). The CDR3 covers 14 residues. V lost 6 bases and J 4 bases, leaving 15 bases between the germline ends. Germline loops: CDR1 SGHAT, CDR2 FQNNGV. DNA for the CDR3: TGTGCCAGCAGTCGGACTCTCGGGATAGAGACCCAGTACTTC. As protein: CASSRTLGIETQYF.

This chain connects TRBV23-1 to TRBJ1-1, with 9 bases lining up with TRBD1. TRBV23-1 is an open reading frame, and its role is uncertain. V shed 0 bases and J 4 bases; nucleotides not matched to a gene: 12. The CDR3 is 18 amino acids. The CDR3 region is CASSQSIRQDRGGTEAFF. The CDR3, as DNA: TGCGCCAGCAGTCAATCTATTCGCCAGGACAGGGGAGGCACTGAAGCTTTCTTT.

The genes are TRBV11-2 and TRBJ1-5; D might be TRBD1 (5 bases). The V end was cut by 2 bases, the J end by 1 base, with 15 bases between. The CDR3 consists of 17 residues. Germline lookup yields CDR1 SGHAT and CDR2 FQNNGV. CDR3 nucleotide sequence: TGTGCCAGCAGCTTAAGGGGTGGGGGATTGAGCAATCAGCCCCAGCATTTT. Amino acids: CASSLRGGGLSNQPQHF.

This clone came up a few times. This chain connects TRBV18 to TRBJ1-2; 7 bases line up with TRBD1. Germline assignment: CDR1 KGHSH and CDR2 LQKENI. This CDR3 has 16 residues. With 3 bases clipped from V and 5 bases from J, the junction kept 12 bases outside the gene matches. The CDR3 DNA follows: TGTGCCAGCTCACCGGATTCCGGACAGGAATATTATGGCTACACCTTC. Protein product: CASSPDSGQEYYGYTF.

This clone is a singleton in its sample. The chain is built from TRBV3-1 (or the pseudogene TRBV3-2) and TRBJ2-7; TRBD1 matches at 10 bases. J lost 7 bases, V lost 3 bases, and 6 bases had no gene match. Germline-derived CDR1 and CDR2 are LGHDT and YNNKEL (reference sequence). The CDR3 extends over 14 amino acids. DNA of the CDR3: TGTGCCAGCAGCCAGCCGGGACAGGGGAATGAGCAGTACTTC. Encoded protein: CASSQPGQGNEQYF.

J is TRBJ2-1 and V is TRBV10-2; D not resolved. V lost 6 bases, J lost 2 bases, and 8 bases lay in between. In germline, CDR1 is WSHSY, CDR2 SAAADI. The CDR3 contains 13 residues. Written as DNA, the CDR3 is TGCGCCAGCAGCCAGACTCCCTACAATGAGCAGTTCTTC. Translating it yields CASSQTPYNEQFF.

This chain links TRBV7-9 with TRBJ1-1; D might be TRBD1 (5 bases). The ends were cut back, 1 base at V and 7 bases at J, with 13 bases in the middle. Germline CDR1 SEHNR, CDR2 FQNEAQ (reference sequence). CDR3 length equals 14 residues. CDR3: CASSLGAGKDEAFF. For the CDR3, the DNA is TGTGCCAGCAGCTTAGGGGCAGGGAAGGATGAAGCTTTCTTT.